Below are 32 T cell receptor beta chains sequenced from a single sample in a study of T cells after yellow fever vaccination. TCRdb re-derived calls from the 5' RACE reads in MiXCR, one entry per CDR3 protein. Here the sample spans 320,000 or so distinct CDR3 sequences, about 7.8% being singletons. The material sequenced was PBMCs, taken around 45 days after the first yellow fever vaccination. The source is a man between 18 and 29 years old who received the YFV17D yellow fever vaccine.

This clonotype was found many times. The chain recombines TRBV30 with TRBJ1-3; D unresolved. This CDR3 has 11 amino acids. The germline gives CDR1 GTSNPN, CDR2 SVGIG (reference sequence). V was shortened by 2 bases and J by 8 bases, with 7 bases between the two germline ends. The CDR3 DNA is TGTGCCTGGAGTATTGCGCACACCATATATTTT. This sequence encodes CAWSIAHTIYF. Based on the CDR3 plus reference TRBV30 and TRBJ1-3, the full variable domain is SQTIHQWPATLVQPVGSPLSLECTVEGTSNPNLYWYRQAAGRGLQLLFYSVGIGQISSEVPQNLSASRPQDRQFILSSKKLLLSDSGFYLCAWSIAHTIYFGEGSWLTVV.

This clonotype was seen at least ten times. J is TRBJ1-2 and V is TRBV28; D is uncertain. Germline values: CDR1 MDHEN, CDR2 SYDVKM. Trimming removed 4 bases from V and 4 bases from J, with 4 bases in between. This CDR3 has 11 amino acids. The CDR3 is CASSYGYGYTF. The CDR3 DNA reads TGTGCCAGCAGTTATGGCTATGGCTACACCTTC.

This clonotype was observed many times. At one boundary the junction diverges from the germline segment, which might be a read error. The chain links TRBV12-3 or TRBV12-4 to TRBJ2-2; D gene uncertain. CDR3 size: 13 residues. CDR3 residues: CASSLGNTGELFF. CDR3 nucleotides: TGCGCCAGCAGCTTAGGAAACACCGGGGAGCTGTTTTTT.

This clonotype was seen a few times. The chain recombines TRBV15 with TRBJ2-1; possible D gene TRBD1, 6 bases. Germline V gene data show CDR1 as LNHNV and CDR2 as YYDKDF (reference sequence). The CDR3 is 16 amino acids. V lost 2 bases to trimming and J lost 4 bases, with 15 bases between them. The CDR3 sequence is CATSRQGKWSYNEQFF. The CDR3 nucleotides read TGTGCCACCAGCAGACAGGGGAAGTGGTCGTACAATGAGCAGTTCTTC.

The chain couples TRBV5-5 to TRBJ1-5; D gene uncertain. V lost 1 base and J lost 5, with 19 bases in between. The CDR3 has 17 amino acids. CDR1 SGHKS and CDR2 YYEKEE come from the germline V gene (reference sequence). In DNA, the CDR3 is TGTGCCAGCAGCTTGACCACGTCCGAGACACCCTATCAGCCCCAGCATTTT. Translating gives CASSLTTSETPYQPQHF.

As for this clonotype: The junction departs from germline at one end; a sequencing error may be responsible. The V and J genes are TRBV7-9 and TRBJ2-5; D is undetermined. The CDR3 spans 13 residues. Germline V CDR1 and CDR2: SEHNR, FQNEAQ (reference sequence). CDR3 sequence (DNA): TGTGCCAGCAGCTTAGCTGGGTTTGAGACCCTGTACTTC. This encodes CASSLAGFETLYF.

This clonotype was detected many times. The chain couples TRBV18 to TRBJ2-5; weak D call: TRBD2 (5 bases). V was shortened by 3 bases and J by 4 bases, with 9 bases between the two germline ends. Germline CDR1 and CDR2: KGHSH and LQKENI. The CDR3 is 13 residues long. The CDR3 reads CASSPLEGETQYF. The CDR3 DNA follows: TGTGCCAGCTCACCGCTAGAGGGAGAGACCCAGTACTTC.

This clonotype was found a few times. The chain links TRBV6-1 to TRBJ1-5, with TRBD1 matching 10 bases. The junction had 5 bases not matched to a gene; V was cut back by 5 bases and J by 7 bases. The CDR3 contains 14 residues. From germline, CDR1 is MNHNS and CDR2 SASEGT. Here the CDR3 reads CASSPDRGLQPQHF. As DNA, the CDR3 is TGTGCCAGCAGTCCCGACAGGGGGCTGCAGCCCCAGCATTTT.

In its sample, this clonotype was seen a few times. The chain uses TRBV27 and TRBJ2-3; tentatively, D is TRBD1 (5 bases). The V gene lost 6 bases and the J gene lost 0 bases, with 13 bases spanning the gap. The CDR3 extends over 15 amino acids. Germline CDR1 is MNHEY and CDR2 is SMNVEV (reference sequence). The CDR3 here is CASRNLYRSTDTQYF. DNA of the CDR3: TGTGCCAGCAGAAATCTTTACAGGAGCACAGATACGCAGTATTTT.

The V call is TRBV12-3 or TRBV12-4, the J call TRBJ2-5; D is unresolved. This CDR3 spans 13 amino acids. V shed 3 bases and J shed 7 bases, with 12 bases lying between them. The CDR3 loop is CASSFLASGTQYF. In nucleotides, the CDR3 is TGTGCCAGCAGTTTCCTTGCCTCAGGGACCCAGTACTTC.

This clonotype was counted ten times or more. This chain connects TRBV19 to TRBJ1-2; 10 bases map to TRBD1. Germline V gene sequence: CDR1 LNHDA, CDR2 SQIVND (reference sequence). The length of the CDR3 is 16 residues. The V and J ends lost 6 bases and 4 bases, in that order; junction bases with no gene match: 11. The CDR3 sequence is CASSRQGAIGSYGYTF. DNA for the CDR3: TGTGCCAGTAGCCGACAGGGGGCAATTGGAAGCTATGGCTACACCTTC.

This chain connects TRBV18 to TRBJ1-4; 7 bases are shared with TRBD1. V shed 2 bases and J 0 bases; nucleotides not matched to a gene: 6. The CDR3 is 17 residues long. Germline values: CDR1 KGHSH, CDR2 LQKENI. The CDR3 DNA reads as TGTGCCAGCTCACCAAGACAGGGCGGCTCAACTAATGAAAAACTGTTTTTT. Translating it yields CASSPRQGGSTNEKLFF.

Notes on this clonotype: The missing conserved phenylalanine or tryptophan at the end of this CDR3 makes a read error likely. CDR3 coding DNA: TGCAGTGCCCCCCGGGGCAGACGCACAGATACGCAGTATTCT. This codes for CSAPRGRRTDTQYS. The chain couples TRBV20-1 to TRBJ2-3; D is perhaps TRBD1 or TRBD2 (5 bases each). The CDR3 length is 14 residues. With 6 bases removed from V and 1 base from J, the gap between germline ends came to 14 bases. CDR1 DFQATT and CDR2 SNEGSKA come from the germline V gene (reference sequence).

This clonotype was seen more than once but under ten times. The CDR3 DNA is TGTGCCAGCAGCCGCCCAACCAATTACGGGGGGGATCAGCCCCAGCATTTT. Protein product: CASSRPTNYGGDQPQHF. V is TRBV6-2 or TRBV6-3 and J is TRBJ1-5, with a tentative D call TRBD1 (5 bases). The CDR3 contains 17 residues. CDR1 is MNHEY and CDR2 is SVGEGT in the germline V gene. The V and J ends lost 6 bases and 5 bases respectively, with 23 bases between them.

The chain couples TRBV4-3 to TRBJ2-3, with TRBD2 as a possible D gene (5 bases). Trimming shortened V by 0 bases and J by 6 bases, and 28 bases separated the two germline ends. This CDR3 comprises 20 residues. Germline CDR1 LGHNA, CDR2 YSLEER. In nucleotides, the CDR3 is TGCGCCAGCAGCCAAGACATCCGATACGGCCTAGCTGCCTCCCGCGATACGCAGTATTTT. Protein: CASSQDIRYGLAASRDTQYF.

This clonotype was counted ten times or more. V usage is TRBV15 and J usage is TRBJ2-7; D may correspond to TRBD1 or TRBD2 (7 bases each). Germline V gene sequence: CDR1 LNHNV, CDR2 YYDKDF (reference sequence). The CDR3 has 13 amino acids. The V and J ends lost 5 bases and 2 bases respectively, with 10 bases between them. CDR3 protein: CATSQGGAYEQYF. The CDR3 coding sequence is TGTGCCACCAGCCAGGGGGGGGCCTACGAGCAGTACTTC.

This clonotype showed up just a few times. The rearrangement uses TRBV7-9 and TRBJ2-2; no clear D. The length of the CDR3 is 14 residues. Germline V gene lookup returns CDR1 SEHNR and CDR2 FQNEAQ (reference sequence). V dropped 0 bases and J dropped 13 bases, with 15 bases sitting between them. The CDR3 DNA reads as TGTGCCAGCAGCTTAGCGATCAGCGAAGAGGTGCTGTTTTTT. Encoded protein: CASSLAISEEVLFF.

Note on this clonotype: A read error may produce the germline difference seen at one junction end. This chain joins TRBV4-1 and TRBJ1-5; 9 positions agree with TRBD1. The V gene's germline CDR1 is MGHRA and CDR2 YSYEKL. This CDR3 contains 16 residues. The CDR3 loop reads CASSHEDRGGAQPLHF. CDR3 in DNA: TGCGCCAGCAGCCACGAAGACAGGGGGGGGGCCCAGCCCCTGCATTTT.

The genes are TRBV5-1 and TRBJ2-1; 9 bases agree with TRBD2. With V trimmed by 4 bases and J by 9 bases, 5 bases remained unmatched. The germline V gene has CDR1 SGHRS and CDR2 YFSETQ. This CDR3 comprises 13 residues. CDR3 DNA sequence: TGCGCCAGCAGCGAGGGCGGGGGGGCTGAGCAGTTCTTC. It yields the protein CASSEGGGAEQFF.

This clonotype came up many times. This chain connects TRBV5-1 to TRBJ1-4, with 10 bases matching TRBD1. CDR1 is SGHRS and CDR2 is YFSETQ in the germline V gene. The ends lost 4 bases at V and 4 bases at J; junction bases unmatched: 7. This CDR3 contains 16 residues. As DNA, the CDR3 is TGCGCCAGCAGCCCAGGACAGGGGGTATTTAATGAAAAACTGTTTTTT. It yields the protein CASSPGQGVFNEKLFF.

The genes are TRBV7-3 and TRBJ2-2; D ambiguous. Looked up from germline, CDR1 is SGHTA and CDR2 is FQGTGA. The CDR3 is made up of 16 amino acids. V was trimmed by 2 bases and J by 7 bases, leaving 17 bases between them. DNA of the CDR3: TGTGCCAGCAGCTTAGTATCATGGCAATTGGGCGGGGAGCTGTTTTTT. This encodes CASSLVSWQLGGELFF.

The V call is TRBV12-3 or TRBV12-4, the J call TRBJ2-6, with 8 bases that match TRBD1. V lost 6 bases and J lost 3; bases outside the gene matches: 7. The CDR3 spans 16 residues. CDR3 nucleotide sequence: TGTGCCAGCAGGTTCCCAGGGGGCCGTGGGGCCAACGTCCTGACTTTC. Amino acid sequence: CASRFPGGRGANVLTF.

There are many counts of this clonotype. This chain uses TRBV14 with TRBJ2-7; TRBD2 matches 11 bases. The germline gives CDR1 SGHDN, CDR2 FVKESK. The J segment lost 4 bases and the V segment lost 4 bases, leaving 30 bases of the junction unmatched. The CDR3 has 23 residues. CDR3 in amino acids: CASSRIPLLAGEVTARILYEQYV. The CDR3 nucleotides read TGTGCCAGCAGCCGTATTCCCCTACTAGCGGGGGAAGTAACAGCTCGTATTTTATACGAGCAGTACGTC.

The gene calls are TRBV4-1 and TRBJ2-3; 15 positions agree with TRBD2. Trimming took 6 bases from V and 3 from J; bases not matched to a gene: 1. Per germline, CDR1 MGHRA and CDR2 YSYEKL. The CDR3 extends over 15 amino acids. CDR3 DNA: TGCGCCAGCAGGGGACTAGCGGGGGGTACAGATACGCAGTATTTT. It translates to CASRGLAGGTDTQYF.

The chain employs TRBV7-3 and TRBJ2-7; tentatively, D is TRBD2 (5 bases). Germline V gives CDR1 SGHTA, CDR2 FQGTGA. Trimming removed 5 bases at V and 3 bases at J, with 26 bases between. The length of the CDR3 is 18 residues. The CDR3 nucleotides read TGTGCCAGCAGCGAAAATTCCACCCCGGGAAACGGAAACTACGAGCAGTACGTC. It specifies CASSENSTPGNGNYEQYV.

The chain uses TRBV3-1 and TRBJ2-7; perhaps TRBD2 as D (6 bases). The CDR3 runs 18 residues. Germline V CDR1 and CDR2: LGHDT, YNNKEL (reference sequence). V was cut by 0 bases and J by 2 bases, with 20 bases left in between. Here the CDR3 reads CASSQDQTWRGAAYEQYF. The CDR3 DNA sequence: TGTGCCAGCAGCCAAGATCAGACCTGGCGGGGAGCAGCCTACGAGCAGTACTTC.

CDR3 coding DNA: TGTGCCACCAGCAGAGAAGAAGGACGGGGGTACAATGAGCAGTTCTTC. Translated: CATSREEGRGYNEQFF. The rearrangement uses TRBV15 and TRBJ2-1, with TRBD2 as a possible D gene (6 bases). The CDR3 has 16 amino acids. V lost 0 bases to trimming and J lost 4 bases, with 13 bases between them. Germline CDR1 and CDR2: LNHNV and YYDKDF (reference sequence).

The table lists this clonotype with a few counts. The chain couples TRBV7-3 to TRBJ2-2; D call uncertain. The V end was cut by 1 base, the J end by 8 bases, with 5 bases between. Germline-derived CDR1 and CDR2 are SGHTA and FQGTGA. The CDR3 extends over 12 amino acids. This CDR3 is CASSLIGGELFF. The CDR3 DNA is TGTGCCAGCAGCTTAATCGGGGGGGAGCTGTTTTTT. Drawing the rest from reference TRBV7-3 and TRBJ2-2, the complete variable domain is GAGVSQTPSNKVTEKGKYVELRCDPISGHTALYWYRQSLGQGPEFLIYFQGTGAADDSGLPNDRFFAVRPEGSVSTLKIQRTERGDSAVYLCASSLIGGELFFGEGSRLTVL.

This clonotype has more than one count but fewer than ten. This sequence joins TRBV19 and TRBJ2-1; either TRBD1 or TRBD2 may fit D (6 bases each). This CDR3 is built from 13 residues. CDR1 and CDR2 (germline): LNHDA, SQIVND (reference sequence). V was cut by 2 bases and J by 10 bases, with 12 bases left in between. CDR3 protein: CASSISGAGEQFF. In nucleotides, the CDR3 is TGTGCCAGTAGTATATCGGGGGCCGGGGAGCAGTTCTTC.

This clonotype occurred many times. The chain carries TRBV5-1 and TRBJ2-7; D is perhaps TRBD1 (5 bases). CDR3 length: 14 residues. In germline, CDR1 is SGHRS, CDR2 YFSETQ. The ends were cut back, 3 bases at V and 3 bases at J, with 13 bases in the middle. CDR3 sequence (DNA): TGCGCCAGCAGCTCCAGGGTAGGTGGCTACGAGCAGTACTTC. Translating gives CASSSRVGGYEQYF.

The CDR3 is CASSISGVEAFF. The CDR3 DNA is TGCGCCAGCAGCATTTCAGGGGTAGAAGCTTTCTTT. The chain joins TRBV5-1 to TRBJ1-1; the D gene is possibly TRBD1 (6 bases). Germline V CDR1 and CDR2: SGHRS, YFSETQ. Trimming cost V 4 bases and J 8 bases, with 12 bases left between them. The CDR3 length is 12 residues.

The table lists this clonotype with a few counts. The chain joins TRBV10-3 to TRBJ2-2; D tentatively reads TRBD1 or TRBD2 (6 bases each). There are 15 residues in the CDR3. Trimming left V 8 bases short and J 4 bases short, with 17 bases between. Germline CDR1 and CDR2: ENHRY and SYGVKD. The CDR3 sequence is CAILLSGGATGELFF. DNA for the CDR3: TGTGCCATCTTGCTCTCCGGGGGCGCCACCGGGGAGCTGTTTTTT.